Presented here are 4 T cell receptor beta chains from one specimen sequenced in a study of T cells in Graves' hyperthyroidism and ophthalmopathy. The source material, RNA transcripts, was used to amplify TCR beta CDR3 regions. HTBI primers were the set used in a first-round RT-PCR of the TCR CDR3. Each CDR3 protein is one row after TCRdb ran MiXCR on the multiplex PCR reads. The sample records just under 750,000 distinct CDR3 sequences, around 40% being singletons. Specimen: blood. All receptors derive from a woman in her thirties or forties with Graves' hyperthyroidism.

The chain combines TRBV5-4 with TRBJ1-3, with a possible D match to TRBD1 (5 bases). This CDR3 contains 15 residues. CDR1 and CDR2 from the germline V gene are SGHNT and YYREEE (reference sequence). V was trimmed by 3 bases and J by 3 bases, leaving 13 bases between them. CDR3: CASSSTGYFGNTIYF. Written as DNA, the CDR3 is TGTGCCAGCAGCTCCACAGGATACTTTGGAAACACCATATATTTT.

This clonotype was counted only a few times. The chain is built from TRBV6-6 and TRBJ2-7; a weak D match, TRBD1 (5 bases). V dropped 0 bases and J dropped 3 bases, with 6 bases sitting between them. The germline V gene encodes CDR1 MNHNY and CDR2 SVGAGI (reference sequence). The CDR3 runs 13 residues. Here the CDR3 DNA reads TGTGCCAGCAGTTACTCTGACAGCTACGAGCAGTACTTC. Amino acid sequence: CASSYSDSYEQYF.

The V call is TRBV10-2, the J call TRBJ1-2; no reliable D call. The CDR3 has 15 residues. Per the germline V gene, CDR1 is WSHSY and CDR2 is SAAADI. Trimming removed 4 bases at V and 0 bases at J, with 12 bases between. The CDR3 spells CASSVQSGTNYGYTF. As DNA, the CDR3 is TGCGCCAGCAGTGTACAGTCAGGCACTAACTATGGCTACACCTTC.

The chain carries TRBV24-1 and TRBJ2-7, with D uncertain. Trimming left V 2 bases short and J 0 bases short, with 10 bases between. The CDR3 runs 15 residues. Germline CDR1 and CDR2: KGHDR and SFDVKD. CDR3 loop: CATSDSGYNSYEQYF. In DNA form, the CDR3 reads TGTGCCACCAGTGATTCCGGGTACAACTCCTACGAGCAGTACTTC.